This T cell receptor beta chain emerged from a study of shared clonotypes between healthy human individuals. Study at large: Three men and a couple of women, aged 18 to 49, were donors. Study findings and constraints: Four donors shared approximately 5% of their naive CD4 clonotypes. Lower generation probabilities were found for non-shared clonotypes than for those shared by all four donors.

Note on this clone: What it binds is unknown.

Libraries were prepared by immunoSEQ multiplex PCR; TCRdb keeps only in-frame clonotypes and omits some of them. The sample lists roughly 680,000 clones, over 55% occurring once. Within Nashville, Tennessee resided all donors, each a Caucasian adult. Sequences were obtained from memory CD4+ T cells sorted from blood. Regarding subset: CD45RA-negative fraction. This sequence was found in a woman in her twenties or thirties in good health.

In DNA form, the CDR3 reads TGTGCCAGCAGCCCAATGGTGTTGAACACTGAAGCTTTCTTT. Encoded protein: CASSPMVLNTEAFF. The chain joins TRBV9 to TRBJ1-1, with D hard to call. Between the trimmed V and J ends, which lost 4 bases and 0 bases, there was a span of 10 bases. Looked up from germline, CDR1 is SGDLS and CDR2 is YYNGEE. The CDR3 covers 14 residues.